The clone carrying this T cell receptor (beta chain) was seen at least ten times. The germline gives CDR1 MGHRA, CDR2 YSYEKL. Trimming took 0 bases from V and 2 from J; bases not matched to a gene: 4. The CDR3 extends over 16 amino acids. This sample stems from a study of CD8+CD57+ T cells in acquired aplastic anemia. Genomic DNA constituted the template upon which TCR beta VDJ and CDR3 profiling was performed. TCRdb reprocessed the reads via MiXCR and lists one record per CDR3 protein. The sample yields about 110,000 distinct CDR3 sequences, approximately 48% seen once. The sequence derives from a human donor in good health, serving as a control. Sample: sorted CD4+, CD8+, or CD8+CD57+ T cells (not recorded which) from PBMCs. The chain uses TRBV4-1 and TRBJ1-2, with 9 bases identical to TRBD1. CDR3 sequence reads: CASSQDRTGANYGYTF. In DNA, the CDR3 is TGCGCCAGCAGCCAAGACCGGACAGGGGCCAACTATGGCTACACCTTC.